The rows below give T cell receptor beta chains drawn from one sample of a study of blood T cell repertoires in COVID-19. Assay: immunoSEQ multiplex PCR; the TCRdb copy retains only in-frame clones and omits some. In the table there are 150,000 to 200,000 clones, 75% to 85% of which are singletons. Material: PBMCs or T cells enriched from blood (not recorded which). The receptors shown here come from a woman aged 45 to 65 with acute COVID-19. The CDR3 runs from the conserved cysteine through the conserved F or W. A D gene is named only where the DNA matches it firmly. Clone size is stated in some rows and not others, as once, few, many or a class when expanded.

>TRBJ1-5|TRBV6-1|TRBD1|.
CASSDRGTLGNQPQHF
TGTGCCAGCAGTGACAGGGGGACTCTAGGAAATCAGCCCCAGCATTTT
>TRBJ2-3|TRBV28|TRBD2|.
CASSLSQRGAVDTQYF
TGTGCCAGCAGTTTATCCCAGCGGGGGGCGGTAGATACGCAGTATTTT
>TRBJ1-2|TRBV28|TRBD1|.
CASSNDPTGVGYTF
TGTGCCAGCAGTAACGACCCGACAGGGGTTGGCTACACCTTC
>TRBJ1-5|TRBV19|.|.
CASMGRGRLQPQHF
TGTGCCAGCATGGGGAGGGGTAGGCTTCAGCCCCAGCATTTT
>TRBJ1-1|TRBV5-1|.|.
CASSHDQGMSFAEAFF
TGCGCCAGCAGCCACGACCAGGGGATGAGTTTTGCTGAAGCTTTCTTT
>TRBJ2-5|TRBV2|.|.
CASSRGAETQYF
TGTGCTTCTAGTCGCGGTGCAGAGACCCAGTACTTC
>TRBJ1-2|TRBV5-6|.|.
CASSLLAYGYTF
TGTGCCAGCAGCTTGTTGGCCTATGGCTACACCTTC
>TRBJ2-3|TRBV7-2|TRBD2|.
CASSHRPGVAGSTDTQYF
TGTGCCAGCAGCCACCGACCGGGGGTAGCGGGGAGTACAGATACGCAGTATTTT
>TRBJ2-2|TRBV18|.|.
CASSPFAGPRHTGELFF
TGTGCCAGCTCACCATTTGCGGGGCCTCGACACACCGGGGAGCTGTTTTTT
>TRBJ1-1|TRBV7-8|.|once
CASSLQGIGTEAFF
TGTGCCAGCAGCTTACAGGGAATTGGCACTGAAGCTTTCTTT
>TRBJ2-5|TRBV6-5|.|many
CASRAPRGMETQYF
TGTGCCAGCAGAGCACCCAGGGGAATGGAGACCCAGTACTTC
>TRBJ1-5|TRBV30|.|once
CAWSGGGQPQHF
TGTGCCTGGAGCGGTGGTGGTCAGCCCCAGCATTTT
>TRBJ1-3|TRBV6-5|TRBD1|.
CAAGRDRGSGNTIYF
TGTGCCGCGGGGAGGGACAGGGGCTCTGGAAACACCATATATTTT
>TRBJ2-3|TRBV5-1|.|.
CASRKQGTTDTQYF
TGCGCCAGCAGAAAACAGGGCACCACAGATACGCAGTATTTT
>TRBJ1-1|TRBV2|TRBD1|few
CASSDTGVNTEAFF
TGTGCCAGCAGTGACACAGGGGTGAACACTGAAGCTTTCTTT
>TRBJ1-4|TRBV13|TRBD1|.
CASSSGQGNEKLFF
TGTGCCAGCAGCTCGGGACAGGGGAATGAAAAACTGTTTTTT
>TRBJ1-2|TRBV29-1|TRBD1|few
CSAQGASYGYTF
TGCAGCGCACAGGGGGCGAGCTATGGCTACACCTTC
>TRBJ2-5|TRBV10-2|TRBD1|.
CASKRGRGETQYF
TGCGCCAGCAAGAGGGGGCGAGGGGAGACCCAGTACTTC
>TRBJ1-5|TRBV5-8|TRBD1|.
CASSKDRGSNQPQHF
TGTGCCAGCAGCAAGGACAGGGGTAGCAATCAGCCCCAGCATTTT
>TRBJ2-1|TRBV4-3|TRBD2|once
CASSHGLAGGQGEQFF
TGCGCCAGCAGCCACGGACTAGCGGGGGGTCAGGGGGAGCAGTTCTTC
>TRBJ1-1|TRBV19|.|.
CASSTPSSGSNTEAFF
TGTGCCAGTAGTACCCCCTCGTCAGGTTCGAACACTGAAGCTTTCTTT
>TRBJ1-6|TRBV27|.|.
CASSGGASYNSPLHF
TGTGCCAGCAGTGGGGGCGCATCCTATAATTCACCCCTCCACTTT
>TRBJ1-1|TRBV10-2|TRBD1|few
CASKAGGAGAFF
TGCGCCAGCAAGGCAGGGGGCGCCGGTGCTTTCTTT
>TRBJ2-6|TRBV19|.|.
CASSMRINRGTGANVLTF
TGTGCCAGTAGTATGCGGATCAACCGAGGGACTGGGGCCAACGTCCTGACTTTC
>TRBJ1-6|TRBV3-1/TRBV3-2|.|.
CASSQDWLNSPLHF
TGTGCCAGCAGCCAAGACTGGCTTAATTCACCCCTCCACTTT
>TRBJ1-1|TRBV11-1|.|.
CASSLAGLGAHVGEAFF
TGTGCCAGCAGCTTAGCGGGGCTGGGGGCACATGTGGGAGAAGCTTTCTTT
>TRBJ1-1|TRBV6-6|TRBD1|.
CASSYLDRAEAFF
TGTGCCAGCAGTTACTTGGACAGGGCCGAAGCTTTCTTT
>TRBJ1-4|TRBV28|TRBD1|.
CASSFRDRFNEKLFF
TGTGCCAGCAGCTTCCGGGACAGATTTAATGAAAAACTGTTTTTT
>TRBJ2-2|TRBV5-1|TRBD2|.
CASSHGGAAGELFF
TGCGCCAGCAGTCACGGGGGGGCCGCCGGGGAGCTGTTTTTT
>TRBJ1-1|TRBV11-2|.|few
CASSLNSGGTEAFF
TGTGCCAGCAGCTTAAATAGCGGGGGGACTGAAGCTTTCTTT
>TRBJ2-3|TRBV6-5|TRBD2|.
CASRHGRGEDTQYF
TGTGCCAGCCGCCACGGGCGGGGGGAAGATACGCAGTATTTT
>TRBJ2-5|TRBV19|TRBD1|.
CATTGMETQYF
TGTGCCACGACAGGGATGGAGACCCAGTACTTC
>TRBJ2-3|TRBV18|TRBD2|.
CASSPPGGGPDTQYF
TGTGCCAGCTCACCACCGGGGGGGGGACCAGATACGCAGTATTTT
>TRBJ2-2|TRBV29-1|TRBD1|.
CSVEGAGQGSTGELFF
TGCAGCGTTGAAGGGGCGGGACAGGGGAGCACCGGGGAGCTGTTTTTT
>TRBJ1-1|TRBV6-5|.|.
CASSRGRGGDTEAFF
TGTGCCAGCAGTCGAGGGAGGGGAGGGGACACTGAAGCTTTCTTT
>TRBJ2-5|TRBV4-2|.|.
CASSHGTRKETQYF
TGTGCCAGCAGCCATGGGACACGTAAAGAGACCCAGTACTTC
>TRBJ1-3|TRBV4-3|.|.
CASSHWGRGNTIYF
TGCGCCAGCAGCCACTGGGGCAGGGGAAACACCATATATTTT
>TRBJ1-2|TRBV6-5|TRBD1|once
CASSYSSRGPGYTF
TGTGCCAGCAGTTACTCGAGCAGGGGGCCCGGCTACACCTTC
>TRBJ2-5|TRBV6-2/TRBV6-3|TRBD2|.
CASSLGLARETQYF
TGTGCCAGCAGTCTCGGACTAGCGAGGGAGACCCAGTACTTC
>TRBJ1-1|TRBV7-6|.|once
CASSLNFGGDTEAFF
TGTGCCAGCAGCTTAAATTTTGGCGGAGACACTGAAGCTTTCTTT
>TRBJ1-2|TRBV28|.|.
CASSATDPRSYGYTF
TGTGCCAGCAGTGCAACCGACCCGCGGAGCTATGGCTACACCTTC
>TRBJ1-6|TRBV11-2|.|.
CASSLISSSSTGDSPLHF
TGTGCCAGCAGCTTAATTTCATCCAGTTCGACGGGGGATTCACCCCTCCACTTT
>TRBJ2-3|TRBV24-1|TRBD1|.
CATSDPGTGLRDTQYF
TGTGCCACCAGTGATCCTGGGACAGGGTTAAGAGATACGCAGTATTTT
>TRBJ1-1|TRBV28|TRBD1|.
CASTRTGLNTEAFF
TGTGCCAGCACCCGGACAGGTCTGAACACTGAAGCTTTCTTT
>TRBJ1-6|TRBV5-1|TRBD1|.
CASSRDRVSYNSPLHF
TGCGCCAGCAGCAGGGACAGGGTCTCCTATAATTCACCCCTCCACTTT
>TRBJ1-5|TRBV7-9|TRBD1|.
CASSLAGTGGQPQHF
TGTGCCAGCAGCTTAGCTGGTACAGGGGGTCAGCCCCAGCATTTT
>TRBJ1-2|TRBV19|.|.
CASYARAANYGYTF
TGTGCCAGTTATGCAAGAGCCGCTAACTATGGCTACACCTTC
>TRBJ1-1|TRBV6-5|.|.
CASSRTRVNTEAFF
TGTGCCAGCAGTCGCACTAGGGTGAACACTGAAGCTTTCTTT
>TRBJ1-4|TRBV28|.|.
CASSSPRGPQGEKLFF
TGTGCCAGCAGTTCCCCGCGGGGGCCACAAGGAGAAAAACTGTTTTTT
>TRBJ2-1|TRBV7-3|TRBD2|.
CASSWTSGRYNEQFF
TGTGCCAGCAGCTGGACTAGCGGGAGATACAATGAGCAGTTCTTC
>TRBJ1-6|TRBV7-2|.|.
CASSSTSGADDNSPLHF
TGTGCCAGCAGCTCCACCTCAGGGGCAGATGATAATTCACCCCTCCACTTT
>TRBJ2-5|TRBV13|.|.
CASSSQMETQYF
TGTGCCAGCAGCTCACAGATGGAGACCCAGTACTTC
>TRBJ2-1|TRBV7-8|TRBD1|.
CASSFPLIPDRGTYNEQFF
TGTGCCAGCAGCTTCCCTCTTATTCCTGACAGGGGCACCTACAATGAGCAGTTCTTC
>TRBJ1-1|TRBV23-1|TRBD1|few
CASSQTYRGRAF
TGCGCCAGCAGTCAAACCTACAGGGGGCGGGCTTTT
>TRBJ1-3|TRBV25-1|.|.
CASRTVSGNTIYF
TGTGCCAGCCGGACAGTTTCTGGAAACACCATATATTTT
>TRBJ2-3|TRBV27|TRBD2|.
CASSRLAGARDTQYF
TGTGCCAGCAGCAGACTAGCGGGGGCGAGGGATACGCAGTATTTT
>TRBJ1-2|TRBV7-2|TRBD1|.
CASRPDRGVSGYTF
TGTGCCAGCAGACCAGACAGGGGGGTGAGTGGCTACACCTTC
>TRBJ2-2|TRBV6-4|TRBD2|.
CASSERSSGVTNTGELFF
TGTGCCAGCAGTGAAAGGTCTAGCGGGGTTACGAACACCGGGGAGCTGTTTTTT
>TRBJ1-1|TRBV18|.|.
CASSRVRNTEAFF
TGTGCCAGCTCAAGAGTGAGGAACACTGAAGCTTTCTTT